This is a list of T cell receptor beta chains from one sample in a study of Ad26.COV2.S vaccination and SARS-CoV-2 variants. Measured with immunoSEQ multiplex PCR; TCRdb has only the in-frame clones, and not every one. The sample has around 340,000 clones, approximately 86% seen once. The sample was peripheral blood, taken in a trial of Ad26.COV2.S vaccine versus placebo. The receptor set was obtained from a person between 18 and 65 years old who received the Ad26.COV2.S COVID-19 vaccine or a placebo. Both conserved end residues are part of each CDR3. Each record gives: V gene, J gene, CDR3 length, D gene, clone size, CDR3 DNA, CDR3 protein. The D gene is left open where the match is weak. Clone size is not always given. Where it is, it says once, few, many or a class for expanded clones.

v_gene: TRBV28; j_gene: TRBJ2-3; len: 16; d_gene: TRBD2; abundance: .; CDR3nt: TGTGCCAGCACCACCCCTGGAGCGGGGTACACAGATACGCAGTATTTT; CDR3aa: CASTTPGAGYTDTQYF
v_gene: TRBV11-2; j_gene: TRBJ2-5; len: 15; d_gene: .; abundance: .; CDR3nt: TGTGCCAGCAGTTATTCCCAGGGCCCCCAAGAGACCCAGTACTTC; CDR3aa: CASSYSQGPQETQYF
v_gene: TRBV19; j_gene: TRBJ2-1; len: 13; d_gene: TRBD1; abundance: once; CDR3nt: TGTGCCAGTAGTGGGGGGACAGGGAATGAGCAGTTCTTC; CDR3aa: CASSGGTGNEQFF
v_gene: TRBV5-1; j_gene: TRBJ1-6; len: 15; d_gene: .; abundance: .; CDR3nt: TGCGCCAGCAGCTTGAAGGAGGGAGGAGATTCACCCCTCCACTTT; CDR3aa: CASSLKEGGDSPLHF
v_gene: TRBV19; j_gene: TRBJ1-4; len: 16; d_gene: .; abundance: .; CDR3nt: TGTGCCAGTAGTGGAACGGTTACCGCAACTAATGAAAAACTGTTTTTT; CDR3aa: CASSGTVTATNEKLFF
v_gene: TRBV28; j_gene: TRBJ1-5; len: 15; d_gene: .; abundance: .; CDR3nt: TGTGCCAGCAGTTTAGGGGGGCTAGGCAATCAGCCCCAGCATTTT; CDR3aa: CASSLGGLGNQPQHF
v_gene: TRBV5-1; j_gene: TRBJ2-5; len: 15; d_gene: TRBD1; abundance: once; CDR3nt: TGCGCCAGCAGCTTGGGGACAGGGGGCAGGAAGACCCAGTACTTC; CDR3aa: CASSLGTGGRKTQYF
v_gene: TRBV6-2/TRBV6-3; j_gene: TRBJ2-6; len: 18; d_gene: .; abundance: .; CDR3nt: TGTGCCAGCAGTTTTAGGGGCTCTCCTCTATCGGGGGCCAACGTCCTGACTTTC; CDR3aa: CASSFRGSPLSGANVLTF
v_gene: TRBV19; j_gene: TRBJ1-1; len: 16; d_gene: TRBD1; abundance: few; CDR3nt: TGTGCCAGTAGTACCTGGAACGGACAGGATCTCACTGAAGCTTTCTTT; CDR3aa: CASSTWNGQDLTEAFF
v_gene: TRBV9; j_gene: TRBJ2-3; len: 16; d_gene: TRBD2; abundance: .; CDR3nt: TGTGCCAGCACCCCCGGGGTAGCGGGTAGCACAGATACGCAGTATTTT; CDR3aa: CASTPGVAGSTDTQYF
v_gene: TRBV5-4; j_gene: TRBJ2-3; len: 17; d_gene: TRBD2; abundance: once; CDR3nt: TGTGCCAGCAGCCGGACTAGCGGGGGGGGCGTGACAGATACGCAGTATTTT; CDR3aa: CASSRTSGGGVTDTQYF
v_gene: TRBV10-3; j_gene: TRBJ1-1; len: 14; d_gene: .; abundance: .; CDR3nt: TGTGCCATCAGTGAAAGGTTATTCAATACTGAAGCTTTCTTT; CDR3aa: CAISERLFNTEAFF
v_gene: TRBV5-1; j_gene: TRBJ2-2; len: 15; d_gene: .; abundance: .; CDR3nt: TGCGCCAGCAGCTTGGTTCCAGCGGACACCGGGGAGCTGTTTTTT; CDR3aa: CASSLVPADTGELFF
v_gene: TRBV6-1; j_gene: TRBJ1-2; len: 13; d_gene: .; abundance: .; CDR3nt: TGTGCCAGCAGTGAATGGACGGACATTGGCTACACCTTC; CDR3aa: CASSEWTDIGYTF
v_gene: TRBV27; j_gene: TRBJ2-7; len: 12; d_gene: .; abundance: .; CDR3nt: TGTGCCGTAGGGGCATTAGCCTACGAGCAGTACTTC; CDR3aa: CAVGALAYEQYF
v_gene: TRBV7-9; j_gene: TRBJ2-7; len: 16; d_gene: TRBD1; abundance: .; CDR3nt: TGTGCCAGCAGCACAAACCGGGACAGGCTTCGTTTTGAGCAGTACTTC; CDR3aa: CASSTNRDRLRFEQYF
v_gene: TRBV25-1; j_gene: TRBJ1-4; len: 16; d_gene: .; abundance: once; CDR3nt: TGTGCCAGCTCAGGACTCACCACAGCAACTAATGAAAAACTGTTTTTT; CDR3aa: CASSGLTTATNEKLFF
v_gene: TRBV6-2/TRBV6-3; j_gene: TRBJ1-1; len: 14; d_gene: .; abundance: .; CDR3nt: TGTGCCAGCAGTGACCTTAGGGCAGGCCCTGAAGCTTTCTTT; CDR3aa: CASSDLRAGPEAFF
v_gene: TRBV4-3; j_gene: TRBJ1-1; len: 17; d_gene: TRBD1; abundance: many; CDR3nt: TGCGCCAGCAGCCAAGATAGTACTCGGGCAGGGGGCACTGAAGCTTTCTTT; CDR3aa: CASSQDSTRAGGTEAFF
v_gene: TRBV18; j_gene: TRBJ2-7; len: 12; d_gene: .; abundance: .; CDR3nt: TGTGCCAGCTCACCCCCTATTGGTGAGCAGTACTTC; CDR3aa: CASSPPIGEQYF
v_gene: TRBV5-1; j_gene: TRBJ1-2; len: 14; d_gene: .; abundance: .; CDR3nt: TGCGCCAGCAGCTTGGCCGCGGGGGCGCGGGGCTACACCTTC; CDR3aa: CASSLAAGARGYTF
v_gene: TRBV28; j_gene: TRBJ2-2; len: 13; d_gene: .; abundance: .; CDR3nt: TGTGCCAGCAGGCTCTTTGATCGGGGGGAGCTGTTTTTT; CDR3aa: CASRLFDRGELFF
v_gene: TRBV11-2; j_gene: TRBJ2-6; len: 16; d_gene: .; abundance: .; CDR3nt: TGTGCCAGTCGGCTATGGGGAACCAAGGAAGCCAACGTCCTGACTTTC; CDR3aa: CASRLWGTKEANVLTF
v_gene: TRBV7-8; j_gene: TRBJ2-6; len: 12; d_gene: .; abundance: .; CDR3nt: TGTGCCAGCCCCTCTGGGGCCAACGTCCTGACTTTC; CDR3aa: CASPSGANVLTF
v_gene: TRBV4-1; j_gene: TRBJ2-2; len: 20; d_gene: TRBD1; abundance: .; CDR3nt: TGCGCCAGCAGCCAAGAACGAGTCAGGGGGCGATCGAAGAACACCGGGGAGCTGTTTTTT; CDR3aa: CASSQERVRGRSKNTGELFF
v_gene: TRBV6-5; j_gene: TRBJ2-7; len: 15; d_gene: .; abundance: .; CDR3nt: TGTGCCAGCAGTTATTACCCGGGAGATTCCTACGAGCAGTACTTC; CDR3aa: CASSYYPGDSYEQYF
v_gene: TRBV5-1; j_gene: TRBJ2-1; len: 13; d_gene: .; abundance: .; CDR3nt: TGCGCCAGCAAATGGAACTCCTACAATGAGCAGTTCTTC; CDR3aa: CASKWNSYNEQFF
v_gene: TRBV12-3/TRBV12-4; j_gene: TRBJ1-2; len: 13; d_gene: .; abundance: once; CDR3nt: TGTGCCAGCAGTATGGACATCGTCTATGGCTACACCTTC; CDR3aa: CASSMDIVYGYTF
v_gene: TRBV6-1; j_gene: TRBJ2-7; len: 18; d_gene: TRBD2; abundance: .; CDR3nt: TGTGCCAGCAGTGCCCGAGGGTCGGCAGCCGGGACTAGCGAGGAGCAGTACTTC; CDR3aa: CASSARGSAAGTSEEQYF
v_gene: TRBV5-5; j_gene: TRBJ1-5; len: 15; d_gene: .; abundance: .; CDR3nt: TGTGCCAGCAGCACGTTAGGACACTTAAATCAGCCCCAGCATTTT; CDR3aa: CASSTLGHLNQPQHF
v_gene: TRBV5-6; j_gene: TRBJ2-5; len: 14; d_gene: .; abundance: once; CDR3nt: TGTGCCAGCAGCTCGATCACTTTACAAGAGACCCAGTACTTC; CDR3aa: CASSSITLQETQYF
v_gene: TRBV7-2; j_gene: TRBJ1-4; len: 14; d_gene: TRBD1; abundance: .; CDR3nt: TGTGCCAGCAGCCCGGACAGGGGTAATGAAAAACTGTTTTTT; CDR3aa: CASSPDRGNEKLFF
v_gene: TRBV7-2; j_gene: TRBJ1-2; len: 15; d_gene: .; abundance: .; CDR3nt: TGTGCCAGCAGCTCCGCAGGGGTACTAGAATATGGCTACACCTTC; CDR3aa: CASSSAGVLEYGYTF
v_gene: TRBV7-2; j_gene: TRBJ2-7; len: 18; d_gene: TRBD2; abundance: .; CDR3nt: TGTGCCAGCAGCTTATCGGCTAGCGGGAGGTCAGGCTCCTACGAGCAGTACTTC; CDR3aa: CASSLSASGRSGSYEQYF
v_gene: TRBV30; j_gene: TRBJ1-2; len: 15; d_gene: .; abundance: .; CDR3nt: TGTGCCTGGAGCCTTAGACTGGGAGCTAACTATGGCTACACCTTC; CDR3aa: CAWSLRLGANYGYTF
v_gene: TRBV27; j_gene: TRBJ2-1; len: 15; d_gene: .; abundance: .; CDR3nt: TGTGCCAGCTCTTTTCGGGATACCACCTACAATGAGCAGTTCTTC; CDR3aa: CASSFRDTTYNEQFF
v_gene: TRBV7-9; j_gene: TRBJ2-3; len: 17; d_gene: TRBD2; abundance: .; CDR3nt: TGTGCCAGCAGCTTAGGGGGTAGCGGGACCAGCACAGATACGCAGTATTTT; CDR3aa: CASSLGGSGTSTDTQYF
v_gene: TRBV28; j_gene: TRBJ2-1; len: 15; d_gene: TRBD2; abundance: .; CDR3nt: TGTGCCAGCAGTTTTCTAGCGGGAGAGAGAAATGAGCAGTTCTTC; CDR3aa: CASSFLAGERNEQFF
v_gene: TRBV28; j_gene: TRBJ2-5; len: 16; d_gene: TRBD2; abundance: .; CDR3nt: TGTGCCAGCAGTCTTAAGCGGGGGGGCGTCTTAGCGACCCAGTACTTC; CDR3aa: CASSLKRGGVLATQYF
v_gene: TRBV5-1; j_gene: TRBJ2-7; len: 15; d_gene: TRBD1; abundance: .; CDR3nt: TGCGCCAGCAGCAAAACGGGACAGGGGAGCTACGAGCAGTACTTC; CDR3aa: CASSKTGQGSYEQYF
v_gene: TRBV7-2; j_gene: TRBJ2-3; len: 14; d_gene: TRBD2; abundance: .; CDR3nt: TGTGCCAGCAGCCTGGGACTAGCGGGAGATACGCAGTATTTT; CDR3aa: CASSLGLAGDTQYF
v_gene: TRBV5-1; j_gene: TRBJ2-3; len: 14; d_gene: .; abundance: once; CDR3nt: TGCGCCAGCAGCTACTCGACAGGATCCGATACGCAGTATTTT; CDR3aa: CASSYSTGSDTQYF
v_gene: TRBV19; j_gene: TRBJ1-4; len: 14; d_gene: .; abundance: .; CDR3nt: TGTGCCAGTAGTAACCAGGGAAAAAATGAAAAACTGTTTTTT; CDR3aa: CASSNQGKNEKLFF
v_gene: TRBV6-4; j_gene: TRBJ1-5; len: 13; d_gene: .; abundance: .; CDR3nt: TGTGCCAGCAGTATAACACAAGGACAGCCCCAGCATTTT; CDR3aa: CASSITQGQPQHF
v_gene: TRBV9; j_gene: TRBJ1-1; len: 14; d_gene: .; abundance: .; CDR3nt: TGTGCCAGCTCACGGACGGTCATGAACACTGAAGCTTTCTTT; CDR3aa: CASSRTVMNTEAFF
v_gene: TRBV6-5; j_gene: TRBJ1-5; len: 15; d_gene: TRBD1; abundance: .; CDR3nt: TGTGCCAGCTCCCGGGGACAGTTTAGCAATCAGCCCCAGCATTTT; CDR3aa: CASSRGQFSNQPQHF